Reported below is one T cell receptor (beta chain). Its antigen is not known. In germline, CDR1 is MNHNS, CDR2 SASEGT. V lost 6 bases and J lost 3; bases outside the gene matches: 7. CDR3 length: 14 amino acids. The data were obtained in a study of monozygotic twins with cystic fibrosis. Only in-frame clones appear in the TCRdb table, and some are missing; sequencing was by immunoSEQ multiplex PCR. Counted here are about 15,000 clones, approximately 98% occurring once; the ten biggest clones make up approximately 0.4%. Study-level points and caveats: In this small cohort, shared CDR3 numbers showed no association with age, concordance or disease severity. The repertoire was suggested to be naive-dominated, clonality median about 0.009.

This clonotype originated in a girl aged 2-10 years with cystic fibrosis. Sequenced input: blood. The J gene is TRBJ1-2, the V gene TRBV6-1, with 7 bases identical to TRBD1. CDR3 DNA: TGTGCCAGCAGCTCCGGAACAGGGGACTATGGCTACACCTTC. Translation gives CASSSGTGDYGYTF.